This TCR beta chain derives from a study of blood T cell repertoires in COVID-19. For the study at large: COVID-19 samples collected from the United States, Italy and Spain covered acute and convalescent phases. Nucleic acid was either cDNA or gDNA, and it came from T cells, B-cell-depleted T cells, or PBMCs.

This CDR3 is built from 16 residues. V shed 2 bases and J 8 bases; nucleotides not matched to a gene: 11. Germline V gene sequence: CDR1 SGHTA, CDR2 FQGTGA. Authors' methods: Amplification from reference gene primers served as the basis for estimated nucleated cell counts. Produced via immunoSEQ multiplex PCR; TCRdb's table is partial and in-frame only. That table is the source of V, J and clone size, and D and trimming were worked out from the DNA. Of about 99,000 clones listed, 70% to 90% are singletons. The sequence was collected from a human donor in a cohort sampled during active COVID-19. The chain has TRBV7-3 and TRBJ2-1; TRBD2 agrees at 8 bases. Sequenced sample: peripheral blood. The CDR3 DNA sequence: TGTGCCAGCAGCTTAGGGGTCCAGCGGGAGAGCGATGAGCAGTTCTTC. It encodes CASSLGVQRESDEQFF.